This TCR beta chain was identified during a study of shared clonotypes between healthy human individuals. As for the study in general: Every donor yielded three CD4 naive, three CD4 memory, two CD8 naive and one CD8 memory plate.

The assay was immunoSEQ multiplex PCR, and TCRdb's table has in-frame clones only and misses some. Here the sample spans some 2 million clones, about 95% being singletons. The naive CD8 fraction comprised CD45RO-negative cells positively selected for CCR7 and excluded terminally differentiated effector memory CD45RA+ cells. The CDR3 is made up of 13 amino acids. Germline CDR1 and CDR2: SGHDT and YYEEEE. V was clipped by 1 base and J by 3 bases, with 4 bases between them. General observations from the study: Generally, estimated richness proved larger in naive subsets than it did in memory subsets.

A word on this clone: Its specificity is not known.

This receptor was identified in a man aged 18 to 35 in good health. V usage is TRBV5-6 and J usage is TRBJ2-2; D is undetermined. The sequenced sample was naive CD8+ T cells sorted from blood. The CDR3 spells CASSLPYTGELFF. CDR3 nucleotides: TGTGCCAGCAGCTTGCCATACACCGGGGAGCTGTTTTTT.